A single sample is the source of the 9 T cell receptor beta chains below, sequenced in a study of cytomegalovirus exposure and HLA in healthy donors. Here immunoSEQ multiplex PCR was the method, and the copy in TCRdb shows in-frame clones only, minus some. The sample lists 120,000 or so clones, 85% to 90% occurring once. The specimen was PBMCs. The receptors stem from a woman in her 30s in good health and CMV-seronegative.

This clone occurred once. The chain uses TRBV7-2 and TRBJ1-2; D is perhaps TRBD1 (6 bases). The CDR3 sequence is 17 residues long. Germline V CDR1 and CDR2: SGHTA, FQGNSA. V was pared by 0 bases and J by 8 bases, with 22 bases between. The CDR3 nucleotides read TGTGCCAGCAGCTTAGCCCGGGACGGCTTCGGCCAGGGGGGCTACACCTTC. Translated, it gives CASSLARDGFGQGGYTF.

In this sample, this clone turned up once. CDR3 residues: CASSRDRGDYGYTF. The CDR3 DNA sequence: TGTGCCAGCTCGCGGGACAGGGGGGACTATGGCTACACCTTC. The chain carries TRBV18 and TRBJ1-2, with 11 bases fitting TRBD1. The CDR3 is 14 residues long. The germline V gene encodes CDR1 KGHSH and CDR2 LQKENI. Losses at the gene ends were 6 bases for V and 3 bases for J; bases not matched to a gene: 3.

V and J are TRBV5-1 and TRBJ1-1; 10 bases agree with TRBD1. Germline loops: CDR1 SGHRS, CDR2 YFSETQ. V shed 0 bases, J shed 2 bases, and the junction held 10 bases outside the gene matches. This CDR3 region has 18 residues. As DNA, the CDR3 is TGCGCCAGCAGCTTGGCCCCGGGACAGGGGAAGGGAAACACTGAAGCTTTCTTT. It codes for CASSLAPGQGKGNTEAFF.

V is TRBV6-1 and J is TRBJ1-2; 9 bases align to TRBD1. The CDR3 contains 15 residues. CDR1 is MNHNS, CDR2 SASEGT, per germline. The V and J ends lost 6 bases and 8 bases, in that order; junction bases with no gene match: 13. CDR3 bases: TGTGCCAGCAGACCCAAGGACAGGGGAGATACAGGCTACACCTTC. Translating gives CASRPKDRGDTGYTF.

This clone was seen a handful of times. This sequence joins TRBV27 and TRBJ2-2; 7 bases are shared with TRBD2. This CDR3 has 16 residues. Germline V gives CDR1 MNHEY, CDR2 SMNVEV (reference sequence). Trimming removed 1 base from V and 3 bases from J; junction bases left unmatched: 5. DNA for the CDR3: TGTGCCAGCAGTTTATACGGGGGGAGTGACACCGGGGAGCTGTTTTTT. It encodes CASSLYGGSDTGELFF.

This clone was observed a single time. The chain links TRBV19 to TRBJ2-5; 7 nucleotides line up with TRBD2. Trimming at V came to 0 bases and at J to 5 bases, leaving 12 bases not matched to a gene. The CDR3 consists of 17 residues. Per germline, CDR1 LNHDA and CDR2 SQIVND (reference sequence). CDR3 amino acids: CASSIDGLVAGVETQYF. The CDR3 nucleotides are TGTGCCAGTAGTATAGATGGACTAGTAGCCGGGGTGGAGACCCAGTACTTC. Full variable domain (missing parts from reference TRBV19 and TRBJ2-5): DGGITQSPKYLFRKEGQNVTLSCEQNLNHDAMYWYRQDPGQGLRLIYYSQIVNDFQKGDIAEGYSVSREKKESFPLTVTSAQKNPTAFYLCASSIDGLVAGVETQYFGPGTRLLVL.

The chain links TRBV7-9 to TRBJ1-1, with 11 bases that match TRBD1. The J segment lost 1 base and the V segment lost 1 base, leaving 5 bases of the junction unmatched. Germline V gene data show CDR1 as SEHNR and CDR2 as FQNEAQ (reference sequence). The CDR3 runs 17 residues. DNA for the CDR3: TGTGCCAGCAGCTTAGTCGGACAGGGGGCGCGGAACACTGAAGCTTTCTTT. Its protein is CASSLVGQGARNTEAFF. The full variable domain, in which reference TRBV7-9 and TRBJ1-1 provide the parts outside the CDR3, is DTGVSQNPRHKITKRGQNVTFRCDPISEHNRLYWYRQTLGQGPEFLTYFQNEAQLEKSRLLSDRFSAERPKGSFSTLEIQRTEQGDSAMYLCASSLVGQGARNTEAFFGQGTRLTVV.

Note on this clone: Other DNA sequences from this sample encode an identical CDR3 as well. The chain combines TRBV7-3 with TRBJ2-1; D is undetermined. Germline CDR1 reads SGHTA; CDR2 reads FQGTGA. This CDR3 spans 15 amino acids. The V gene lost 4 bases and the J gene lost 1 base, with 11 bases spanning the gap. CDR3 in amino acids: CASSSAGSSYNEQFF. CDR3 DNA: TGTGCCAGCAGCTCCGCAGGTAGTTCCTACAATGAGCAGTTCTTC.

CDR3 sequence reads: CASSHPGGRTEAFF. In DNA, the CDR3 is TGTGCCAGCAGCCACCCCGGCGGGCGCACTGAAGCTTTCTTT. The J gene is TRBJ1-1, the V gene TRBV14; D call uncertain. CDR1 SGHDN and CDR2 FVKESK come from the germline V gene. Trimming removed 3 bases at V and 4 bases at J, with 12 bases between. This CDR3 region has 14 residues.